The next 24 T cell receptor beta chains were all read from a single sample in a study of blood T cell repertoires in COVID-19. Libraries were prepared by immunoSEQ multiplex PCR; TCRdb keeps only in-frame clonotypes and omits some of them. This table holds about 72,000 clones, 70% to 90% found once. The sample was peripheral blood. The origin of the receptors is a man aged 65 to 79 with active or convalescent COVID-19.

The V call is TRBV2, the J call TRBJ1-4, with 8 positions matching TRBD1. The germline CDR1 and CDR2 sequences are SNHLY and FYNNEI. Unmatched junction bases numbered 12, after V lost 4 bases and J lost 8 bases. The CDR3 sequence is 16 residues long. The CDR3 loop is CASSGQGAYVGEKLFF. DNA for the CDR3: TGTGCCAGCAGTGGGCAGGGGGCCTATGTAGGGGAAAAACTGTTTTTT.

This clone appeared a few times. V gene TRBV2 combines with J gene TRBJ2-5, with 8 nucleotides matching TRBD1. The V segment lost 3 bases and the J segment 5 bases; nucleotides outside the gene matches: 5. CDR1 is SNHLY, CDR2 FYNNEI, per germline. The CDR3 length is 14 residues. CDR3 in amino acids: CASSEQGAGETQYF. The CDR3 DNA reads TGTGCCAGCAGTGAGCAGGGGGCAGGGGAGACCCAGTACTTC.

The chain joins TRBV7-3 to TRBJ2-1, with 10 bases fitting TRBD2. V was clipped by 5 bases and J by 6 bases; unmatched bases: 10. Germline V gene data show CDR1 as SGHTA and CDR2 as FQGTGA. The CDR3 totals 16 residues. The DNA for the CDR3 is TGTGCCAGCAGCCCCCGAGCGGGAGGGCTAACCAATGAGCAGTTCTTC. It specifies CASSPRAGGLTNEQFF.

The chain combines TRBV6-5 with TRBJ2-6; TRBD2 aligns across 8 bases. Germline CDR1 and CDR2: MNHEY and SVGAGI. Germline trimming cut 10 bases from V and 0 bases from J; bases unmatched to any gene: 5. The CDR3 is 15 amino acids. Here the CDR3 reads CAIKRESSGANVLTF. CDR3 DNA: TGTGCCATCAAGCGGGAGAGCTCTGGGGCCAACGTCCTGACTTTC.

This rearrangement joins TRBV10-3 to TRBJ1-2; 8 bases are shared with TRBD1. This CDR3 spans 13 amino acids. Per germline, CDR1 ENHRY and CDR2 SYGVKD. The trim removed 5 bases at V and 8 bases at J, leaving 7 bases unmatched. CDR3 nucleotide sequence: TGTGCCATCAGTACAGACAGGGGACGCGGCTACACCTTC. It codes for CAISTDRGRGYTF.

The CDR3 here is CASSLAAGGRFRPDTQYF. CDR3 DNA: TGTGCCAGCAGCTTAGCAGCGGGAGGGCGGTTTAGGCCAGATACGCAGTATTTT. The J gene is TRBJ2-3, the V gene TRBV7-2, with 10 positions matching TRBD2. Trimming cost V 0 bases and J 4 bases; bases outside gene matches: 10. CDR3 length equals 18 residues. CDR1 and CDR2 (germline): SGHTA, FQGNSA.

This chain uses TRBV15 with TRBJ2-2; TRBD1 might be the D (6 bases). There are 15 residues in the CDR3. Trimming removed 1 base from V and 7 bases from J, with 13 bases in between. Germline values: CDR1 LNHNV, CDR2 YYDKDF (reference sequence). CDR3 nucleotide sequence: TGTGCCACCAGCAGAGGTTGGCAGGGGCTCGGGGAGCTGTTTTTT. It codes for CATSRGWQGLGELFF.

The rearrangement links TRBV24-1 to TRBJ2-7, with TRBD1 matching 7 bases. The germline V gene has CDR1 KGHDR and CDR2 SFDVKD. V shed 5 bases and J 2 bases; nucleotides not matched to a gene: 5. The CDR3 extends over 14 amino acids. The CDR3 sequence is CATSAGQPPYEQYF. The CDR3 region has the DNA TGTGCCACCAGTGCGGGACAGCCGCCCTACGAGCAGTACTTC.

This rearrangement joins TRBV7-3 to TRBJ2-7, with TRBD1 as a possible D gene (6 bases). Germline V gene sequence: CDR1 SGHTA, CDR2 FQGTGA. CDR3 length equals 15 residues. The ends were cut back, 0 bases at V and 6 bases at J, with 15 bases in the middle. The CDR3 nucleotides are TGTGCCAGCAGCTTAACCTCAACAGGGATGAGCGAGCAGTACTTC. Amino acids: CASSLTSTGMSEQYF.

V and J are TRBV7-2 and TRBJ1-1, with TRBD1 identical over 7 bases. The CDR3 spans 15 residues. Germline trimming cut 1 base from V and 2 bases from J; bases unmatched to any gene: 4. Germline V gene sequence: CDR1 SGHTA, CDR2 FQGNSA. CDR3 region: CASSLGTGVNTEAFF. CDR3 DNA: TGTGCCAGCAGCTTAGGGACAGGTGTTAACACTGAAGCTTTCTTT.

The rearrangement links TRBV6-1 to TRBJ2-7; a weak D match, TRBD2 (5 bases). V was pared by 1 base and J by 2 bases, with 9 bases between. The germline V gene encodes CDR1 MNHNS and CDR2 SASEGT. The CDR3 is 14 amino acids. Here the CDR3 reads CASSEVAGPYEQYF. The CDR3 nucleotides read TGTGCCAGCAGTGAAGTGGCGGGCCCCTACGAGCAGTACTTC.

This sequence joins TRBV6-5 and TRBJ1-5; the D gene is possibly TRBD1 (5 bases). This CDR3 contains 14 residues. Per the germline V gene, CDR1 is MNHEY and CDR2 is SVGAGI. V dropped 2 bases and J dropped 3 bases, with 8 bases sitting between them. CDR3 residues: CASSYAGNNQPQHF. CDR3 sequence (DNA): TGTGCCAGCAGTTACGCAGGGAACAATCAGCCCCAGCATTTT.

The chain links TRBV30 to TRBJ1-3; perhaps TRBD1 as D (6 bases). V was shortened by 4 bases and J by 0 bases, with 16 bases between the two germline ends. The CDR3 consists of 16 residues. Per the germline V gene, CDR1 is GTSNPN and CDR2 is SVGIG (reference sequence). CDR3 loop: CAWNPTGTYSGNTIYF. CDR3 in DNA: TGTGCCTGGAATCCGACAGGTACATACTCTGGAAACACCATATATTTT.

This sequence joins TRBV9 and TRBJ2-1; the D gene is possibly TRBD2 (6 bases). V lost 4 bases, J lost 6 bases, and 17 bases lay in between. The CDR3 spans 15 residues. From germline, CDR1 is SGDLS and CDR2 YYNGEE. CDR3 residues: CASSRGSEVRNEQFF. In nucleotides, the CDR3 is TGTGCCAGCAGCCGGGGGAGTGAGGTTCGCAATGAGCAGTTCTTC.

The chain links TRBV30 to TRBJ1-2; D not resolved. This CDR3 has 12 amino acids. Germline CDR1 and CDR2: GTSNPN and SVGIG (reference sequence). V was shortened by 7 bases and J by 4 bases, with 13 bases between the two germline ends. The CDR3 is CASQLPGYGYTF. The CDR3 DNA sequence: TGTGCCTCTCAGCTGCCGGGCTATGGCTACACCTTC. Using reference TRBV30 and TRBJ1-2 for the parts outside the CDR3, the full variable domain is SQTIHQWPATLVQPVGSPLSLECTVEGTSNPNLYWYRQAAGRGLQLLFYSVGIGQISSEVPQNLSASRPQDRQFILSSKKLLLSDSGFYLCASQLPGYGYTFGSGTRLTVV.

The chain uses TRBV28 and TRBJ2-5; TRBD1 is a possible D gene (6 bases). Germline CDR1 and CDR2: MDHEN and SYDVKM. This CDR3 is 13 amino acids long. The germline V and J ends were trimmed by 6 bases and 5 bases, with 13 bases remaining between them. The CDR3 reads CASRAQGVETQYF. CDR3 sequence (DNA): TGTGCCAGCAGGGCACAGGGAGTGGAGACCCAGTACTTC.

The count of this clone is one. The chain combines TRBV7-3 with TRBJ2-3; D perhaps matches TRBD1 (7 bases). Per the germline V gene, CDR1 is SGHTA and CDR2 is FQGTGA. Trimming shortened V by 4 bases and J by 6 bases, and 23 bases separated the two germline ends. This CDR3 spans 17 amino acids. CDR3 residues: CASSSRTRDPGGDTQYF. The CDR3 nucleotides are TGTGCCAGCAGCTCGAGAACCCGGGACCCAGGGGGGGATACGCAGTATTTT. The full variable domain, its missing parts supplied by reference TRBV7-3 and TRBJ2-3, is GAGVSQTPSNKVTEKGKYVELRCDPISGHTALYWYRQSLGQGPEFLIYFQGTGAADDSGLPNDRFFAVRPEGSVSTLKIQRTERGDSAVYLCASSSRTRDPGGDTQYFGPGTRLTVL.

The chain has TRBV7-2 and TRBJ2-3; the D gene is possibly TRBD1 (5 bases). V lost 3 bases and J 6 bases, leaving 13 bases between the germline ends. This CDR3 spans 14 amino acids. Germline V gene sequence: CDR1 SGHTA, CDR2 FQGNSA. The CDR3 protein is CASSFGAPRDTQYF. In DNA form, the CDR3 reads TGTGCCAGCAGCTTTGGGGCCCCCAGGGATACGCAGTATTTT.

The chain uses TRBV10-3 and TRBJ1-1; maybe TRBD1 (6 bases). Trimming removed 6 bases from V and 1 base from J, with 12 bases in between. The germline CDR1 and CDR2 sequences are ENHRY and SYGVKD. The CDR3 runs to 14 residues. The CDR3 spells CAIRAPGQNTEAFF. For the CDR3, the DNA is TGTGCCATCAGAGCCCCGGGACAGAACACTGAAGCTTTCTTT.

V and J are TRBV10-3 and TRBJ2-7, with D uncertain. Trimming pared 6 bases from V and 2 bases from J, leaving 11 bases between. In germline, CDR1 is ENHRY, CDR2 SYGVKD. CDR3 size: 13 residues. The CDR3 protein is CAIRTDTAYEQYF. The CDR3 bases are TGTGCCATCAGAACAGACACCGCCTACGAGCAGTACTTC.

The chain couples TRBV5-1 to TRBJ1-4, with 7 bases that match TRBD1. This CDR3 is built from 16 residues. V shed 4 bases and J 4 bases; nucleotides not matched to a gene: 10. Germline assignment: CDR1 SGHRS and CDR2 YFSETQ. CDR3 region: CASSLPTGTVNEKLFF. As DNA, the CDR3 is TGCGCCAGCAGCCTGCCGACCGGGACAGTTAATGAAAAACTGTTTTTT.

The chain couples TRBV6-5 to TRBJ2-1; the D gene is possibly TRBD1 (5 bases). This CDR3 has 14 amino acids. V lost 0 bases and J lost 8, with 11 bases in between. CDR1 and CDR2 (germline): MNHEY, SVGAGI. CDR3 amino acids: CASSYSSGFDEQFF. The DNA of the CDR3 is TGTGCCAGCAGTTACTCGTCAGGGTTCGATGAGCAGTTCTTC.

Here the CDR3 reads CASRLAVLNNEQFF. The CDR3 nucleotides read TGTGCCAGCAGACTAGCGGTCCTTAACAATGAGCAGTTCTTC. V is TRBV5-4 and J is TRBJ2-1, with TRBD2 matching over 8 bases. Germline lookup yields CDR1 SGHNT and CDR2 YYREEE (reference sequence). V shed 5 bases, J shed 5 bases, and the junction held 6 bases outside the gene matches. The CDR3 extends over 14 amino acids.

The chain has TRBV10-3 and TRBJ2-1; 8 positions match TRBD1. Germline V CDR1 and CDR2: ENHRY, SYGVKD. This CDR3 spans 17 amino acids. The V and J ends lost 0 bases and 1 base, in that order; junction bases with no gene match: 5. CDR3 in amino acids: CAISESTGQGSYNEQFF. The CDR3 region has the DNA TGTGCCATCAGTGAGTCGACTGGACAGGGTTCCTACAATGAGCAGTTCTTC.